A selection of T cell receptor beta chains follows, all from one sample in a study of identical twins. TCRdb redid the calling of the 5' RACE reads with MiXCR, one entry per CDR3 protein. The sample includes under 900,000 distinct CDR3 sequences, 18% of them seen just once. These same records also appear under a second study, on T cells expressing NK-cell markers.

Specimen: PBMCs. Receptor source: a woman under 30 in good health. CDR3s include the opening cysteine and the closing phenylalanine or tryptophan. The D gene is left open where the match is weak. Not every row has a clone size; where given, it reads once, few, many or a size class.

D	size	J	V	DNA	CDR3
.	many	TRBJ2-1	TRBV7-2	TGTGCCAGCAGTTTAGTGGGAGGATCGTACAATGAGCAGTTCTTC	CASSLVGGSYNEQFF
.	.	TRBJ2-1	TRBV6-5	TGTGCCAGCAGTTACGTCCAGGGCCGGGACAATGAGCAGTTCTTC	CASSYVQGRDNEQFF
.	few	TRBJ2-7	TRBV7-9	TGTGCCAGCAGCTTAGGTACGACATGGGGGCACGAGCAGTACTTC	CASSLGTTWGHEQYF
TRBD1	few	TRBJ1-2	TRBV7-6	TGTGCCAGCAGCTTAGACGGGACAGGGTCTTTAGAGGGCTACACCTTC	CASSLDGTGSLEGYTF
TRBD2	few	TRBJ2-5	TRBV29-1	TGCAGCGTCGCCTGGTCCCAGCGGGGCCAAGAGACCCAGTACTTC	CSVAWSQRGQETQYF
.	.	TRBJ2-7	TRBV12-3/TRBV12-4	TGTGCCAGCAGCCGGGCCCAAAGGGGCGAGCAGTACTTC	CASSRAQRGEQYF
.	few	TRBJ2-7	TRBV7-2	TGTGCCAGCAGCTTAGTCCTAGCCTACGAGCAGTACTTC	CASSLVLAYEQYF
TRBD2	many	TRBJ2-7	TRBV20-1	TGCAGTGCCCTGCTAGCGGGAGGAGGCTACGAGCAGTACTTC	CSALLAGGGYEQYF
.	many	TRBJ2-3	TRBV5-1	TGCGCCAGCAGCTCCGGGACTGTCACTGATACGCAGTATTTT	CASSSGTVTDTQYF
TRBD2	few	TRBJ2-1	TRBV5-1	TGCGCCAGCAGCTTGTCGGGCGGGAGGGCCAATGAGCAGTTCTTC	CASSLSGGRANEQFF
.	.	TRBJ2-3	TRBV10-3	TGTGCCATCAGAATACCGGGACCCCAGGCGGATACGCAGTATTTT	CAIRIPGPQADTQYF
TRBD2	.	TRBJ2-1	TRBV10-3	TGTGCCATCAGTGAGTCGCGGGGACTAGCGGGGTCAGGTGAGCAGTTCTTC	CAISESRGLAGSGEQFF
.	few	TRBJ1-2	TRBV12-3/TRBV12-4	TGTGCCAGCAGCCCCTCTTCAAAGGGATCCCTCTATGGCTACACCTTC	CASSPSSKGSLYGYTF
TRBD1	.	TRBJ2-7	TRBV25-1	TGTGCCAGCAGCCACACCGGGACAGGGTACGAGCAGTACTTC	CASSHTGTGYEQYF
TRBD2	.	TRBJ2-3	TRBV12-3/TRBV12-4	TGTGCCAGCAGCCCAGGACGCGGGAGGCTCAACACAGATACGCAGTATTTT	CASSPGRGRLNTDTQYF
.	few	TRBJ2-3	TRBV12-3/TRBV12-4	TGTGCCAGCAGTTTCGGGGGTAGCGGAAGCACAGATACGCAGTATTTT	CASSFGGSGSTDTQYF
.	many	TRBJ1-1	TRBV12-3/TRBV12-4	TGTGCCAGCAGTTATGACCTGAACACTGAAGCTTTCTTT	CASSYDLNTEAFF
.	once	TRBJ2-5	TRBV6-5	TGTGCCAGCAGTTTAGCCTCGGGAGCCCAGTACTTC	CASSLASGAQYF
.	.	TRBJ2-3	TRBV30	TGTGCCTGGAGTGTACTTGGGGATACGCAGTATTTT	CAWSVLGDTQYF
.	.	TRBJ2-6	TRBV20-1	TGCAGTGCGCCTCCTAGTACGGGGGCCAACGTCCTGACTTTC	CSAPPSTGANVLTF
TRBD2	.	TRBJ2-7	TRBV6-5	TGTGCCAGCAGTTACTTGCCGGGGGGATACTACGAGCAGTACTTC	CASSYLPGGYYEQYF
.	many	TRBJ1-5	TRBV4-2	TGTGCCAGCAGCCAAGATGGTAGTCAGCCCCAGCATTTT	CASSQDGSQPQHF
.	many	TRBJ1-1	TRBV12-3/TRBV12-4	TGTGCCAGCCTAAGGGGGGAGAACACTGAAGCTTTCTTT	CASLRGENTEAFF
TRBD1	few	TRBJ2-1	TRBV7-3	TGTGCCAGCAGCGTTACGACAGGGTATGAGCAGTTCTTC	CASSVTTGYEQFF
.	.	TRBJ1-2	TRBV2	TGTGCCAGCAGTTCCTCTGGGGGCGGCGGCTACACCTTC	CASSSSGGGGYTF
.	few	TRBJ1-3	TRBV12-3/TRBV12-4	TGTGCCAGCAGTTTAGCGCAAGGGGTTCTCGGAAACACCATATATTTT	CASSLAQGVLGNTIYF
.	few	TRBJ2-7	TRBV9	TGTGCCAGCAGCGTAGCTATAGGACCCTACGAGCAGTACTTC	CASSVAIGPYEQYF